Listed here are 23 T cell receptor beta chains from one sample, sequenced in a study of cytomegalovirus exposure and HLA in healthy donors. It was with 60 Vbeta and 13 Jbeta primers that the PCR ran. The table came from immunoSEQ multiplex PCR; TCRdb's copy has only in-frame clones and leaves some out. The repertoire consists of around 120,000 clones, with about 70% occurring once and the leading ten covering around 2.7%. What was sequenced was PBMCs. These receptors were obtained from a woman aged 55-70 years in good health and CMV-seropositive.

V and J are TRBV9 and TRBJ2-3, with TRBD2 matching over 8 bases. This CDR3 comprises 15 residues. V dropped 9 bases and J dropped 3; count of bases not matched to a gene: 12. CDR1 and CDR2 from the germline V gene are SGDLS and YYNGEE. The CDR3 nucleotides are TGTGCCACCTCTCCGGGGGGGCTATGGACAGATACGCAGTATTTT. Protein: CATSPGGLWTDTQYF.

The chain combines TRBV7-8 with TRBJ2-7, with 12 bases fitting TRBD2. The CDR3 runs to 16 residues. Germline V lookup: CDR1 SGHVS, CDR2 FQNEAQ. Losses at the gene ends were 5 bases for V and 5 bases for J; bases not matched to a gene: 10. The CDR3: CASSAGPWTSGDEQYF. The CDR3 bases are TGTGCCAGCAGCGCGGGTCCATGGACTAGCGGGGACGAGCAGTACTTC.

Written as DNA, the CDR3 is TGTGCCAGCAGCTTGCAGGGCACGGGCAATTCACCCCTCCACTTT. This gives the protein CASSLQGTGNSPLHF. The V call is TRBV7-3, the J call TRBJ1-6; D is perhaps TRBD1 (5 bases). CDR1 is SGHTA and CDR2 is FQGTGA in the germline V gene. Trimming took off 3 bases at V and 7 bases at J, with 13 bases between the two ends. This CDR3 is built from 15 residues. Drawing the rest from reference TRBV7-3 and TRBJ1-6, the complete variable domain is GAGVSQTPSNKVTEKGKYVELRCDPISGHTALYWYRQSLGQGPEFLIYFQGTGAADDSGLPNDRFFAVRPEGSVSTLKIQRTERGDSAVYLCASSLQGTGNSPLHFGNGTRLTVT.

The chain links TRBV9 to TRBJ2-7; D may be TRBD1 (5 bases). Trimming cost V 4 bases and J 4 bases, with 21 bases left between them. The CDR3 length is 16 residues. Germline CDR1 SGDLS, CDR2 YYNGEE. This chain's CDR3 is CASSPSAGSGEYEQYF. CDR3 DNA: TGTGCCAGCAGCCCAAGTGCAGGGTCCGGAGAATACGAGCAGTACTTC. Full variable domain (outside the CDR3, taken from reference TRBV9 and TRBJ2-7): DSGVTQTPKHLITATGQRVTLRCSPRSGDLSVYWYQQSLDQGLQFLIQYYNGEERAKGNILERFSAQQFPDLHSELNLSSLELGDSALYFCASSPSAGSGEYEQYFGPGTRLTVT.

Regarding this clone: At one boundary the junction diverges from the germline segment, which might be a read error. The DNA for the CDR3 is TGCAGCGTGGAAGACAGGGGGCAATTAGGGTGGCAAGAGACCCAGTACTTC. It encodes CSVEDRGQLGWQETQYF. The chain carries TRBV29-1 and TRBJ2-5; 10 nucleotides match TRBD1. The CDR3 runs 17 residues. Germline V lookup: CDR1 SQVTM, CDR2 ANQGSEA.

The chain employs TRBV25-1 and TRBJ1-1; TRBD1 matches 7 bases. The CDR3 is made up of 14 amino acids. CDR1 is MGHDK and CDR2 is SYGVNS in the germline V gene. Trimming took 7 bases from V and 0 from J; bases not matched to a gene: 5. The CDR3, as DNA: TGTGCCAGCACCCCGACAGGGATGAACACTGAAGCTTTCTTT. It encodes CASTPTGMNTEAFF.

This sequence joins TRBV19 and TRBJ1-2, with D hard to call. Looked up from germline, CDR1 is LNHDA and CDR2 is SQIVND (reference sequence). Between the trimmed V and J ends, which lost 5 bases and 2 bases, there was a span of 9 bases. The CDR3 spans 13 residues. In nucleotides, the CDR3 is TGTGCCAGTAGTGAGGCGGGGAACTATGGCTACACCTTC. Translating it yields CASSEAGNYGYTF.

The chain has TRBV6-1 and TRBJ1-2; D is possibly TRBD1 (6 bases). This CDR3 is built from 15 residues. Germline CDR1 and CDR2: MNHNS and SASEGT. V was trimmed by 7 bases and J by 4 bases, leaving 19 bases between them. CDR3 sequence: CASTQGGAAGYGYTF. In DNA form, the CDR3 reads TGTGCCAGCACCCAAGGGGGGGCGGCGGGCTATGGCTACACCTTC.

V is TRBV9 and J is TRBJ1-1, with a weak D call TRBD1 (6 bases). Trimming left V 4 bases short and J 1 base short, with 11 bases between. CDR3 length: 14 amino acids. Germline V gene sequence: CDR1 SGDLS, CDR2 YYNGEE. The CDR3 region has the DNA TGTGCCAGCAGCCCCCGACAGGAGAACACTGAAGCTTTCTTT. It translates to CASSPRQENTEAFF.

V gene TRBV7-3 combines with J gene TRBJ2-7, with TRBD1 identical over 9 bases. After removal of 4 bases from V and 3 bases from J, the junction contained 7 bases not matched to a gene. This CDR3 comprises 15 residues. The germline gives CDR1 SGHTA, CDR2 FQGTGA. The CDR3 DNA follows: TGTGCCAGCAGCTGGGCCCCGGGACAGGGCTACGAGCAGTACTTC. The encoded protein is CASSWAPGQGYEQYF.

V gene TRBV19 combines with J gene TRBJ1-3; unclear D gene. The CDR3 totals 17 residues. Between the trimmed V and J ends, which lost 0 bases and 3 bases, there was a span of 15 bases. CDR1 and CDR2 from the germline V gene are LNHDA and SQIVND (reference sequence). The chain's CDR3 is CASSIDPVAPFGNTIYF. DNA of the CDR3: TGTGCCAGTAGTATAGATCCAGTTGCCCCCTTTGGAAACACCATATATTTT.

The chain couples TRBV5-1 to TRBJ2-7, with a weak D call TRBD2 (6 bases). Looked up from germline, CDR1 is SGHRS and CDR2 is YFSETQ. With 6 bases removed from V and 2 bases from J, the gap between germline ends came to 15 bases. The CDR3 is made up of 14 amino acids. CDR3: CASTPGLQAYEQYF. The DNA for the CDR3 is TGCGCCAGCACCCCGGGACTCCAGGCCTACGAGCAGTACTTC.

This chain uses TRBV10-3 with TRBJ1-2; D unclear. V shed 3 bases and J shed 5 bases, with 7 bases lying between them. The CDR3 covers 12 residues. The germline V gene has CDR1 ENHRY and CDR2 SYGVKD. The chain's CDR3 is CAISETEYGYTF. The CDR3 nucleotides read TGTGCCATCAGTGAAACAGAGTATGGCTACACCTTC.

The J gene is TRBJ2-5, the V gene TRBV5-1; 13 bases map to TRBD2. The CDR3 runs to 16 residues. After removal of 3 bases from V and 4 bases from J, the junction contained 6 bases not matched to a gene. From germline, CDR1 is SGHRS and CDR2 YFSETQ. The CDR3 coding sequence is TGCGCCAGCAGCTCGGGGACTAGCGGGGCGGGAGAGACCCAGTACTTC. Its protein product is CASSSGTSGAGETQYF.

The chain carries TRBV9 and TRBJ2-7; maybe TRBD2 (7 bases). Germline V gene lookup returns CDR1 SGDLS and CDR2 YYNGEE. The CDR3 consists of 15 residues. With 4 bases removed from V and 5 bases from J, the gap between germline ends came to 19 bases. CDR3 DNA sequence: TGTGCCAGCAGCCTGGGGGGGGGTCGGGACAACGAGCAGTACTTC. It yields the protein CASSLGGGRDNEQYF.

This clone was picked up one time. This sequence joins TRBV5-1 and TRBJ1-6; maybe TRBD1 (5 bases). The germline CDR1 and CDR2 sequences are SGHRS and YFSETQ. The CDR3 runs to 15 residues. Trimming removed 3 bases at V and 7 bases at J, with 14 bases between. CDR3 in DNA: TGCGCCAGCAGCTGGGGGGGGACGGAAAATTCACCCCTCCACTTT. Translated, it gives CASSWGGTENSPLHF.

The chain joins TRBV5-1 to TRBJ2-7; no clear D. This CDR3 is built from 16 residues. The germline V gene encodes CDR1 SGHRS and CDR2 YFSETQ. V was cut by 0 bases and J by 0 bases, with 13 bases left in between. Written as DNA, the CDR3 is TGCGCCAGCAGCTTGGAATACTCCGCGAGCTCCTACGAGCAGTACTTC. Translation gives CASSLEYSASSYEQYF.

The chain uses TRBV7-3 and TRBJ2-1; 8 bases match TRBD1. Trimming cost V 3 bases and J 6 bases; bases outside gene matches: 1. The germline V gene encodes CDR1 SGHTA and CDR2 FQGTGA. The CDR3 extends over 13 amino acids. CDR3: CASSFGTGNEQFF. CDR3 DNA: TGTGCCAGCAGCTTCGGGACAGGCAATGAGCAGTTCTTC.

This chain connects TRBV18 to TRBJ1-1; D is ambiguous. The germline V gene has CDR1 KGHSH and CDR2 LQKENI. The CDR3 is 15 amino acids. The ends were cut back, 2 bases at V and 1 base at J, with 11 bases in the middle. As DNA, the CDR3 is TGTGCCAGCTCACCAGCGGCAGTGCCGAACACTGAAGCTTTCTTT. It encodes CASSPAAVPNTEAFF.

The chain couples TRBV19 to TRBJ2-7; perhaps TRBD1 as D (6 bases). The germline V gene has CDR1 LNHDA and CDR2 SQIVND (reference sequence). The CDR3 spans 15 residues. With 7 bases removed from V and 4 bases from J, the gap between germline ends came to 20 bases. DNA for the CDR3: TGTGCCAGTACTTACGCATCAGGGGCCGGTTACGAGCAGTACTTC. Translating it yields CASTYASGAGYEQYF.

The sample holds one count of this clone. The chain uses TRBV11-3 and TRBJ2-3; 8 bases are shared with TRBD1. Germline assignment: CDR1 SGHNT and CDR2 YENEEA. With 6 bases clipped from V and 3 bases from J, the junction kept 5 bases outside the gene matches. The CDR3 runs to 14 residues. CDR3 nucleotides: TGTGCCAGCAGTCAGGGGGCACGAACAGATACGCAGTATTTT. It translates to CASSQGARTDTQYF.

A few counts support this clone. The chain joins TRBV11-1 to TRBJ2-7; tentatively, D is TRBD1 (5 bases). The germline CDR1 and CDR2 sequences are SGHAT and FQDESV (reference sequence). V lost 10 bases, J lost 1 base, and 11 bases lay in between. This CDR3 is 12 amino acids long. The CDR3 DNA is TGTGCCACTAGGGGCCCTTCCTACGAGCAGTACTTC. Amino acids: CATRGPSYEQYF.

This clone appeared a single time. The V and J genes are TRBV28 and TRBJ2-2, with unresolved D. The CDR3 sequence is 19 residues long. V was cut by 4 bases and J by 2 bases, with 23 bases left in between. Germline-derived CDR1 and CDR2 are MDHEN and SYDVKM. In nucleotides, the CDR3 is TGTGCCAGCAGTTCTGTCCCTCCCGGCCCAGGTCTTAACACCGGGGAGCTGTTTTTT. It specifies CASSSVPPGPGLNTGELFF.